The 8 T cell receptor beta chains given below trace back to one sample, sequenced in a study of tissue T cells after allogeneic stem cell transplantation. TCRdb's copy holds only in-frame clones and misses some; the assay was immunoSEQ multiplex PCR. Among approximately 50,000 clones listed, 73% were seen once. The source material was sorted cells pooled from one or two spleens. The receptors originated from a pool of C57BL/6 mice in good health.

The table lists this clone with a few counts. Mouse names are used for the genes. CDR3 DNA, as far as it was read: TGTGCCAGCTCTCTGGACAGGGATGAACAGTAC. Translating gives CASSLDRDEQY. The whole CDR3 is CASSLDRDEQYF. The V call is TRBV12-2, the J call TRBJ2-7, with 8 bases that match TRBD1. The missing CDR3 end, 1 residue past where the read stops, is filled in from the germline J gene. The CDR3 runs to 12 residues. The germline CDR1 and CDR2 sequences are SGHLS and HYDKME. The J segment lost 5 bases and the V segment lost 1 base, leaving 0 bases of the junction unmatched.

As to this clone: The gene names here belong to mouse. Here the CDR3 reads CASSLDREDTQYF. Incomplete CDR3 DNA: TGTGCCAGCAGCCTGGACAGGGAAGACACCCAGTAC. This chain connects TRBV5 to TRBJ2-5; 8 bases agree with TRBD1. From the germline J gene comes the end of the CDR3, since the read stops 1 residue before it. V was clipped by 4 bases and J by 4 bases; unmatched bases: 1. In germline, CDR1 is LGHNA, CDR2 YNLKQL (reference sequence). The CDR3 length is 13 residues.

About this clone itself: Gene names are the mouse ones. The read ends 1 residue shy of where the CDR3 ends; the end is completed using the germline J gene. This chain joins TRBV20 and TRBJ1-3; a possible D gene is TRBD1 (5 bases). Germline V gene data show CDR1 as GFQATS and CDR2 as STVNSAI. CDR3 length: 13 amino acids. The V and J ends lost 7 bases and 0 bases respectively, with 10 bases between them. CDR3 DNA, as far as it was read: TGTGGTGTCTCACAGGATTCTGGAAATACGCTCTAT. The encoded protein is CGVSQDSGNTLY. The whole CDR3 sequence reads CGVSQDSGNTLYF.

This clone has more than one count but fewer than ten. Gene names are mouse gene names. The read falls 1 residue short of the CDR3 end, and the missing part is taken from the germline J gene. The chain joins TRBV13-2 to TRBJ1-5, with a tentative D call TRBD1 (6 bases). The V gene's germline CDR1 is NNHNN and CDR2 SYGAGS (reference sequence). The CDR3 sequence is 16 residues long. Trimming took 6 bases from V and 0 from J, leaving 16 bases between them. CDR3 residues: CASVAQGPNNNQAPLF. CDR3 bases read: TGTGCCAGCGTTGCTCAGGGGCCAAATAACAACCAGGCTCCGCTT.

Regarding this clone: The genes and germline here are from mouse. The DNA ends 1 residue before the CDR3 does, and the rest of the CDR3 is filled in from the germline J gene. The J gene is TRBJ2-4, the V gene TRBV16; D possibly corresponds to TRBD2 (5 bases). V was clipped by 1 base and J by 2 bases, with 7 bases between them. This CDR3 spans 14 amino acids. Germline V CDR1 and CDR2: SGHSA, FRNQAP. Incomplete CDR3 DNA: TGTGCAAGCAGCTTAGTTGGGGATCAAAACACCTTGTAC. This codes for CASSLVGDQNTLY. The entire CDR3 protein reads CASSLVGDQNTLYF. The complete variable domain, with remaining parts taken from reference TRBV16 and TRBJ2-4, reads NAGVIQTPRHKVTGKGQEATLWCEPISGHSAVFWYRQTIVQGLEFLTYFRNQAPIDDSGMPKERFSAQMPNQSHSTLKIQSTQPQDSAVYLCASSLVGDQNTLYFGAGTRLSVL.

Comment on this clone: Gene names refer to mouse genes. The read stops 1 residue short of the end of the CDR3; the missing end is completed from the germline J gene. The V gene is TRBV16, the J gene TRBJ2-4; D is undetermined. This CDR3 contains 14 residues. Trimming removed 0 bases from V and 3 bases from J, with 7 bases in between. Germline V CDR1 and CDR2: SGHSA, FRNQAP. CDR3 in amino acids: CASSLDGRQNTLYF. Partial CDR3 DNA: TGTGCAAGCAGCTTAGACGGGCGCCAAAACACCTTGTAC. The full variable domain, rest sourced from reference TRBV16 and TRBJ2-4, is NAGVIQTPRHKVTGKGQEATLWCEPISGHSAVFWYRQTIVQGLEFLTYFRNQAPIDDSGMPKERFSAQMPNQSHSTLKIQSTQPQDSAVYLCASSLDGRQNTLYFGAGTRLSVL.

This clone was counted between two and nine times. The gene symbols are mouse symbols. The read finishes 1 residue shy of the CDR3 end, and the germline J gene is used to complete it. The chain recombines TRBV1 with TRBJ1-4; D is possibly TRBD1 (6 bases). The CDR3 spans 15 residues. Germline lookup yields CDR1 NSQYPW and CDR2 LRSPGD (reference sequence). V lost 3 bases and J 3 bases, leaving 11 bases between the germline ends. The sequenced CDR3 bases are TGCACCTGCAGTGCTCCGGGACAAACCAACGAAAGATTATTT. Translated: CTCSAPGQTNERLF. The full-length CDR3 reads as CTCSAPGQTNERLFF.

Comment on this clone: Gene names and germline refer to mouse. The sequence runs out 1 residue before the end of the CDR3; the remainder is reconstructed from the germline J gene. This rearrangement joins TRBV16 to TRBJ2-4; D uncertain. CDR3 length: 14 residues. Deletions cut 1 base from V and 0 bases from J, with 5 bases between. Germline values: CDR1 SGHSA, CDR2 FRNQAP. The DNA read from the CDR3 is TGTGCAAGCAGCTTAGGAAGTAGTCAAAACACCTTGTAC. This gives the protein CASSLGSSQNTLY. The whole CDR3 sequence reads CASSLGSSQNTLYF.